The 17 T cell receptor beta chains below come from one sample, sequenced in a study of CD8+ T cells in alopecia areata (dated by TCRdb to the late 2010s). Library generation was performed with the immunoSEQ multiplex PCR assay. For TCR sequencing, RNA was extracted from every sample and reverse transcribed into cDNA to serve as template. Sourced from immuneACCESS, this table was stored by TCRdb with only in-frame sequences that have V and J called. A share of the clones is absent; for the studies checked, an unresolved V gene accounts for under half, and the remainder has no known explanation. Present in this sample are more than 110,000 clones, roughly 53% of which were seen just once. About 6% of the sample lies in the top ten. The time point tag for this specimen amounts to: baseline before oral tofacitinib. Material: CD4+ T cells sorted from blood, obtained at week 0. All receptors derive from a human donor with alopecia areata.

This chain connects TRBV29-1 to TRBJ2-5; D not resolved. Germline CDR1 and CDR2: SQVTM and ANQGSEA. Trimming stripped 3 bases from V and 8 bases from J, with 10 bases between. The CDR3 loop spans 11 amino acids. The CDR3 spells CSVDYQVTQYF. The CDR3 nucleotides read TGCAGCGTTGATTACCAAGTAACCCAGTACTTC.

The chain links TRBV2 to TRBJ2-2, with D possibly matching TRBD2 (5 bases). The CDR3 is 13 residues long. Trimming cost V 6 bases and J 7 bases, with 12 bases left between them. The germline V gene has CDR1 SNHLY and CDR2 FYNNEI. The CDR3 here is CASRVTGLGELFF. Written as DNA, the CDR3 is TGTGCCAGCAGAGTGACCGGACTCGGGGAGCTGTTTTTT.

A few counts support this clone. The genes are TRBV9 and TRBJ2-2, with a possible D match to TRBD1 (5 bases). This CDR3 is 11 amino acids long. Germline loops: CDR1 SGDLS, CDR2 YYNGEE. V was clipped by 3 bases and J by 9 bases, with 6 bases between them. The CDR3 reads CASSGQRELFF. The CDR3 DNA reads TGTGCCAGCAGCGGACAGCGGGAGCTGTTTTTT. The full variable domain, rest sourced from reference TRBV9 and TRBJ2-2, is DSGVTQTPKHLITATGQRVTLRCSPRSGDLSVYWYQQSLDQGLQFLIQYYNGEERAKGNILERFSAQQFPDLHSELNLSSLELGDSALYFCASSGQRELFFGEGSRLTVL.

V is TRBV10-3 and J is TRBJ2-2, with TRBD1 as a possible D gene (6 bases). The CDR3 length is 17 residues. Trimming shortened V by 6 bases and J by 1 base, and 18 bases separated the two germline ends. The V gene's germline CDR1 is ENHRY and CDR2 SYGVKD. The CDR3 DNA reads TGTGCCATCAGGGCATCTTCAGGGGCCCTGAACACCGGGGAGCTGTTTTTT. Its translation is CAIRASSGALNTGELFF.

The CDR3 sequence is CASRTRQDYGYTF. CDR3 DNA: TGTGCCAGCAGAACCCGACAGGACTATGGCTACACCTTC. V gene TRBV6-6 combines with J gene TRBJ1-2; TRBD1 is a possible D gene (6 bases). The CDR3 spans 13 residues. From germline, CDR1 is MNHNY and CDR2 SVGAGI (reference sequence). V was clipped by 6 bases and J by 3 bases, with 11 bases between them.

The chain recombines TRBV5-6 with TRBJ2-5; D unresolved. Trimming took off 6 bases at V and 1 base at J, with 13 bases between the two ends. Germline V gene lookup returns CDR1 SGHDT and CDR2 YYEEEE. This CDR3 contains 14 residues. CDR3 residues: CASIKLGGQETQYF. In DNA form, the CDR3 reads TGTGCCAGCATCAAACTCGGCGGCCAAGAGACCCAGTACTTC.

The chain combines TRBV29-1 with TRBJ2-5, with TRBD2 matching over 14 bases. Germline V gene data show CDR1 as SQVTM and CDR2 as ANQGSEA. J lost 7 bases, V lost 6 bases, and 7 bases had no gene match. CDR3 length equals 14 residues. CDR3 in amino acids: CSVGLAGADGTQYF. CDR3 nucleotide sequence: TGCAGCGTGGGACTAGCGGGGGCCGATGGGACCCAGTACTTC.

The CDR3 protein is CASSSWGQPYNEQFF. The CDR3, as DNA: TGTGCCAGCAGCTCCTGGGGACAGCCCTACAATGAGCAGTTCTTC. V usage is TRBV9 and J usage is TRBJ2-1; 7 positions agree with TRBD1. The CDR3 is 15 residues long. V dropped 4 bases and J dropped 2; count of bases not matched to a gene: 6. Germline values: CDR1 SGDLS, CDR2 YYNGEE.

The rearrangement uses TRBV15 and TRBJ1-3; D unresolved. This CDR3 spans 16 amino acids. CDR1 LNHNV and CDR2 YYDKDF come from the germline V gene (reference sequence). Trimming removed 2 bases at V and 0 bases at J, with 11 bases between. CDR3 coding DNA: TGTGCCACCAGCAGAACGACGGAGAGCTCTGGAAACACCATATATTTT. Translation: CATSRTTESSGNTIYF. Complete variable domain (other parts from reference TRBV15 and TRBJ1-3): DAMVIQNPRYQVTQFGKPVTLSCSQTLNHNVMYWYQQKSSQAPKLLFHYYDKDFNNEADTPDNFQSRRPNTSFCFLDIRSPGLGDTAMYLCATSRTTESSGNTIYFGEGSWLTVV.

This CDR3 is CASSLWAGRVHGELFF. In nucleotides, the CDR3 is TGTGCCAGCAGCTTGTGGGCAGGGAGAGTTCACGGGGAGCTGTTTTTT. The chain has TRBV7-2 and TRBJ2-2, with D perhaps assigned TRBD1 or TRBD2 (5 bases each). This CDR3 spans 16 amino acids. Germline lookup yields CDR1 SGHTA and CDR2 FQGNSA. Trimming left V 3 bases short and J 7 bases short, with 18 bases between.

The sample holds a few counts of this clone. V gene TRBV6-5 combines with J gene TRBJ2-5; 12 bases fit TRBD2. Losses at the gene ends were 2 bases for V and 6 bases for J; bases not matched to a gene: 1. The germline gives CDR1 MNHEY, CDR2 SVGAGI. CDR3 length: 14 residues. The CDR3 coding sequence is TGTGCCAGCAGTTACGGACTAGCGGGGAAGACCCAGTACTTC. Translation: CASSYGLAGKTQYF.

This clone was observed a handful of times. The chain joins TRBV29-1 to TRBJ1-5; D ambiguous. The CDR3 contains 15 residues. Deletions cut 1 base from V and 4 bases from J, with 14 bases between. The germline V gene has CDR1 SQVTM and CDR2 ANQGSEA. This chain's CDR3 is CSVEVSGNPNQPQHF. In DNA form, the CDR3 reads TGCAGCGTTGAAGTCTCCGGGAACCCTAATCAGCCCCAGCATTTT.

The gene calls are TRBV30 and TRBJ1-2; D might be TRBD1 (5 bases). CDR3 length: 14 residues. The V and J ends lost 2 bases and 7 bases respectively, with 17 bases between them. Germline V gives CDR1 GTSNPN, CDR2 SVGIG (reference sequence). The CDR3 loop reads CAWSPGLRSAGYTF. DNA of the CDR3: TGTGCCTGGAGTCCGGGACTCCGGTCCGCTGGCTACACCTTC.

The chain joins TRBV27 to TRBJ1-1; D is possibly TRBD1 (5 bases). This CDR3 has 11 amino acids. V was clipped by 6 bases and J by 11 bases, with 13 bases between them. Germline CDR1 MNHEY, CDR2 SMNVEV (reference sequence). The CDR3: CASRLGGVAFF. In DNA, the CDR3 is TGTGCCAGCAGGCTGGGAGGGGTGGCTTTCTTT.

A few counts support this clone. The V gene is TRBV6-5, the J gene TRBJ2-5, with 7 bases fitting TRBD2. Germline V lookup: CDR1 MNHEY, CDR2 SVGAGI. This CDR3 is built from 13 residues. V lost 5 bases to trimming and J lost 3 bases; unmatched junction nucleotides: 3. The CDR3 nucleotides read TGTGCCAGCAGTACCGGGACTAAAGAGACCCAGTACTTC. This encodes CASSTGTKETQYF.

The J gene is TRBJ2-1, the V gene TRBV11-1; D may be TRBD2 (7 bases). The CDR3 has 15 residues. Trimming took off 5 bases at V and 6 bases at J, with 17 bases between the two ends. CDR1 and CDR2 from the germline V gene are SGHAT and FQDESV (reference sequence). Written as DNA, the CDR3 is TGTGCCAGCAGCCAAAGGGGGACTACGTCCAATGAGCAGTTCTTC. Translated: CASSQRGTTSNEQFF.

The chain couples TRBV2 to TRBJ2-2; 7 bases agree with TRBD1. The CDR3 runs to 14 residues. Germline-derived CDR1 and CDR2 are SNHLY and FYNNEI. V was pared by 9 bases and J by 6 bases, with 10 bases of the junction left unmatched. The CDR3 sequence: CASLGQALAGELFF. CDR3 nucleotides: TGTGCCAGTCTTGGACAGGCTCTAGCCGGGGAGCTGTTTTTT.